This T cell receptor beta chain was sequenced in a study of blood T cell repertoires in COVID-19. Background on the study: COVID-19 samples from acute and convalescent phases originated in the United States, Italy and Spain.

Source study methods: By means of reference gene primer amplification, nucleated cell counts were estimated. Data came from immunoSEQ multiplex PCR; TCRdb stores just in-frame clones and leaves some out. The D gene and trimming were derived from the DNA, and the V and J assignments and clone size from that table. The sample shows some 180,000 clones, roughly 79% of them seen only once. Between the trimmed V and J ends, which lost 9 bases and 5 bases, there was a span of 11 bases. CDR1 is MNHEY, CDR2 SVGEGT, per germline. CDR3 length: 12 residues. Seattle's enrolled individuals joined amid active infection and were then monitored longitudinally.

The receptor's source is a woman older than 75 with COVID-19, enrolled during active disease. The rearrangement uses TRBV6-2 or TRBV6-3 and TRBJ1-5; D gene ambiguous. Sample: peripheral blood. CDR3 coding DNA: TGTGCCAGTAGTCTAAACGATCAGCCCCAGCATTTT. Its protein is CASSLNDQPQHF.